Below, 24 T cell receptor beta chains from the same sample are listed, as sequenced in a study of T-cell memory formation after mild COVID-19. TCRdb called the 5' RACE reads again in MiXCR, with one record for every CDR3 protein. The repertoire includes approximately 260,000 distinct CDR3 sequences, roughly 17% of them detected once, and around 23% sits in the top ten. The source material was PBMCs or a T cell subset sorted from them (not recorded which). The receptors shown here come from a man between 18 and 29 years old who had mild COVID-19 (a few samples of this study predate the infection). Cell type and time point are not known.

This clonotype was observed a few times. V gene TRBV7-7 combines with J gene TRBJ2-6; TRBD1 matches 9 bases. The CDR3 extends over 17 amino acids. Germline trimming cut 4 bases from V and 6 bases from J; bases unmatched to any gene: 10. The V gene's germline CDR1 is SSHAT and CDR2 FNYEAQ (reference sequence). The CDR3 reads CASSYTGGSLLANVLTF. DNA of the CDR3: TGTGCCAGCAGCTATACAGGGGGCTCATTATTGGCCAACGTCCTGACTTTC. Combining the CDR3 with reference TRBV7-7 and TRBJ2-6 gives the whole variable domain GAGVSQSPRYKVTKRGQDVTLRCDPISSHATLYWYQQALGQGPEFLTYFNYEAQPDKSGLPSDRFSAERPEGSISTLTIQRTEQRDSAMYRCASSYTGGSLLANVLTFGAGSRLTVL.

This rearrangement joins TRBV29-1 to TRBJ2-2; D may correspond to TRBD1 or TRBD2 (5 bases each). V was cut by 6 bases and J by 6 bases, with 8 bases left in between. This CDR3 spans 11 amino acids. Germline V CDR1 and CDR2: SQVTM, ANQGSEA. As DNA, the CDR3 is TGCAGCGTCGGGGCTGCCGGGGAGCTGTTTTTT. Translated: CSVGAAGELFF.

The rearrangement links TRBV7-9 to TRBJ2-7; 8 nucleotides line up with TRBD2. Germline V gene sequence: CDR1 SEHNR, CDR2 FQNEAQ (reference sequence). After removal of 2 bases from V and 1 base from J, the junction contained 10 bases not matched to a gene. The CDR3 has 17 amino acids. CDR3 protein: CASSLFPTSGLSYEQYV. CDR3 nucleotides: TGTGCCAGCAGCTTATTTCCCACTAGCGGCCTTTCCTACGAGCAGTACGTC.

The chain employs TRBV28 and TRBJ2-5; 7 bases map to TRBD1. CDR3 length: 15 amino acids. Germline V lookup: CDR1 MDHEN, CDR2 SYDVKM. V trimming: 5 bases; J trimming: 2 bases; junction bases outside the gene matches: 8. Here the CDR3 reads CASSNYDRVQETQYF. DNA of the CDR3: TGTGCCAGCAGTAACTATGACAGGGTACAAGAGACCCAGTACTTC.

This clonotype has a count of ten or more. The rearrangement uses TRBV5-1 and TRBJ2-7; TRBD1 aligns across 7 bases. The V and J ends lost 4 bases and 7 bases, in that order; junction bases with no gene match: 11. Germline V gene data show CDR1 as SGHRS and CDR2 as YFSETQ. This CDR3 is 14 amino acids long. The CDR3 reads CASSPRDRRGEQYF. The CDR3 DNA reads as TGCGCCAGCAGCCCTCGGGACAGACGAGGGGAGCAGTACTTC.

CDR3 nucleotides: TGTGCCAGCAGTTCTCCCCTGAAAGGTAACCAGAACACTGAAGCTTTCTTT. It yields the protein CASSSPLKGNQNTEAFF. The V gene is TRBV12-3 or TRBV12-4, the J gene TRBJ1-1; D is undetermined. The CDR3 is 17 residues long. V was cut by 4 bases and J by 1 base, with 19 bases left in between.

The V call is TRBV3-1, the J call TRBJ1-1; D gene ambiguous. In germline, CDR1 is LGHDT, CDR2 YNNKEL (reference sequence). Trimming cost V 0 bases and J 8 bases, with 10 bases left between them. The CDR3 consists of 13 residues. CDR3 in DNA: TGTGCCAGCAGCCAAGATCTAGGGCAGGAAGCTTTCTTT. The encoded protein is CASSQDLGQEAFF.

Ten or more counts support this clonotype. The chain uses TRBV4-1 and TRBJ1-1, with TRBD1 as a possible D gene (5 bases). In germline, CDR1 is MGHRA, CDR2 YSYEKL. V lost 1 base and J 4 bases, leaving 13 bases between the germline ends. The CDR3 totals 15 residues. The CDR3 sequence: CASSQGQWGSTEAFF. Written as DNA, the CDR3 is TGCGCCAGCAGCCAAGGACAGTGGGGGAGCACTGAAGCTTTCTTT.

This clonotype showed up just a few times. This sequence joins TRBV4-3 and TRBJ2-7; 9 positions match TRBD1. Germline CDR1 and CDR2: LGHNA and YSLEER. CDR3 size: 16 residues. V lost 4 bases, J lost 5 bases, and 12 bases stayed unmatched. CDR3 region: CASSPSHGTGPDEQYF. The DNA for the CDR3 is TGCGCCAGCAGCCCCTCTCACGGGACAGGGCCTGACGAGCAGTACTTC.

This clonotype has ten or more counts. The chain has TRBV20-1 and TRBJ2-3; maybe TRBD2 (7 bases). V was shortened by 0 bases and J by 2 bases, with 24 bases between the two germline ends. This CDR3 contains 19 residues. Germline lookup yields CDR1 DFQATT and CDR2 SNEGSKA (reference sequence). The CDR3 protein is CSAREADGGPTLITDTQYF. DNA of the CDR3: TGCAGTGCTAGAGAGGCGGACGGGGGGCCTACCCTTATCACAGATACGCAGTATTTT.

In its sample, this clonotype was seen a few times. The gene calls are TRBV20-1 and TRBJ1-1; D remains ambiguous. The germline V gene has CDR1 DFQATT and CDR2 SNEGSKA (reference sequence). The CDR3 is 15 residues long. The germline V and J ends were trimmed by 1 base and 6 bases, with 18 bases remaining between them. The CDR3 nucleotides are TGCAGTGCTAGAGCCCCGATTGGGGTATTCGCTGAAGCTTTCTTT. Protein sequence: CSARAPIGVFAEAFF.

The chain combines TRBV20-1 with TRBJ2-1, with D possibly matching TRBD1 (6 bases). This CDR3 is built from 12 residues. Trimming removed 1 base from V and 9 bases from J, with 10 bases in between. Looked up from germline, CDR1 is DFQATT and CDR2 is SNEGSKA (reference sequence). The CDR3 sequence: CSARGGRGEQFF. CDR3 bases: TGCAGTGCTAGAGGGGGGCGCGGTGAGCAGTTCTTC.

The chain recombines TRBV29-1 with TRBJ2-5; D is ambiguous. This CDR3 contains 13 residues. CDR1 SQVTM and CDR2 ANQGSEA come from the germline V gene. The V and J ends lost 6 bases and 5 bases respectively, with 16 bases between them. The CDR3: CSVPGPHGETQYF. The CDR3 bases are TGCAGCGTACCCGGGCCCCACGGGGAGACCCAGTACTTC.

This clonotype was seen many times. Written as DNA, the CDR3 is TGCAGTGCCCAGAGGGACCGCGAGACCCAGTACTTC. Its protein is CSAQRDRETQYF. The J gene is TRBJ2-5, the V gene TRBV20-1; tentatively, D is TRBD1 or TRBD2 (5 bases each). The V gene lost 6 bases and the J gene lost 5 bases, with 13 bases spanning the gap. Germline CDR1 and CDR2: DFQATT and SNEGSKA (reference sequence). The CDR3 spans 12 residues.

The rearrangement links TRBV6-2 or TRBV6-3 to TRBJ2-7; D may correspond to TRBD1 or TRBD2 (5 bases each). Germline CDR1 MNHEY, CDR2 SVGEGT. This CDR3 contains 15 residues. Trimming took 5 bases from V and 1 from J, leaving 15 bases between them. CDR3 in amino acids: CASSAFGAKSYEQYF. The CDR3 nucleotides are TGTGCCAGCAGTGCTTTCGGGGCTAAGTCCTACGAGCAGTACTTC.

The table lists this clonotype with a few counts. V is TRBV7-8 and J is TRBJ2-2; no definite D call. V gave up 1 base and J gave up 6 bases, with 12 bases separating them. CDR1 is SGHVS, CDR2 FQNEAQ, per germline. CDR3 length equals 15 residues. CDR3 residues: CASSLEVFGPGELFF. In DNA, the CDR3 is TGTGCCAGCAGCTTAGAGGTTTTCGGGCCCGGGGAGCTGTTTTTT.

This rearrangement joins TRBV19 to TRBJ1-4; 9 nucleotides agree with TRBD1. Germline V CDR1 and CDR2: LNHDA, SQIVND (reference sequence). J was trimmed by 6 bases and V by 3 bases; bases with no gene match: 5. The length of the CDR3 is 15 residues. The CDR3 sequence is CASSITGGAYEKLFF. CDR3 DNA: TGTGCCAGTAGTATCACAGGGGGCGCCTATGAAAAACTGTTTTTT.

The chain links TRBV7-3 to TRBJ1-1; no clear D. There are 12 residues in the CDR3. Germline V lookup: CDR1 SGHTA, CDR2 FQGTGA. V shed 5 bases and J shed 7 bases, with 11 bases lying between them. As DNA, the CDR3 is TGTGCCAGCAGCCCTCCCTGGGGTGAAGCTTTCTTT. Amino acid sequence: CASSPPWGEAFF.

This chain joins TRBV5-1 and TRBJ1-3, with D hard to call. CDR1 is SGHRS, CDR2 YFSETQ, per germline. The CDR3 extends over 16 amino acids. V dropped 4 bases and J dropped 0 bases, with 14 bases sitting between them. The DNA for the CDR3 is TGCGCCAGCAGCGAAGGTGGGCCAGACTCTGGAAACACCATATATTTT. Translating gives CASSEGGPDSGNTIYF.

The CDR3: CASMIRGGDTQYF. DNA of the CDR3: TGTGCCAGCATGATCCGGGGGGGAGATACGCAGTATTTT. The V call is TRBV6-4, the J call TRBJ2-3; TRBD2 aligns across 8 bases. The V and J ends lost 7 bases and 5 bases, in that order; junction bases with no gene match: 5. The length of the CDR3 is 13 residues. CDR1 is MRHNA and CDR2 is SNTAGT in the germline V gene.

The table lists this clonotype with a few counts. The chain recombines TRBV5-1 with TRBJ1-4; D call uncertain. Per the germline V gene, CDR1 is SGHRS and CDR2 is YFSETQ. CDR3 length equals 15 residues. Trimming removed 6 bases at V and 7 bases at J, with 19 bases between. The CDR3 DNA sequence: TGCGCCAGCACCGCTCAAGGGCAAGCGGGTGAAAAACTGTTTTTT. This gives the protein CASTAQGQAGEKLFF.

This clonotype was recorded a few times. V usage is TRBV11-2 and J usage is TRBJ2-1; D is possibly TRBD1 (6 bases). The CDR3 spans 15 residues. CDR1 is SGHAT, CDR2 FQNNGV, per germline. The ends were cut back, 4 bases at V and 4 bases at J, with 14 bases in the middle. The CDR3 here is CASSSSGDRYNEQFF. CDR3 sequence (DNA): TGTGCCAGCAGCTCGTCGGGCGACAGGTACAATGAGCAGTTCTTC.

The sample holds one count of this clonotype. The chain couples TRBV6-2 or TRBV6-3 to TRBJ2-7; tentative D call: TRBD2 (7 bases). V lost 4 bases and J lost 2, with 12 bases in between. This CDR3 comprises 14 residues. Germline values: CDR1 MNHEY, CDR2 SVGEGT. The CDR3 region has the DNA TGTGCCAGCAGTTTACGGGGGGACACCTACGAGCAGTACGTC. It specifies CASSLRGDTYEQYV.

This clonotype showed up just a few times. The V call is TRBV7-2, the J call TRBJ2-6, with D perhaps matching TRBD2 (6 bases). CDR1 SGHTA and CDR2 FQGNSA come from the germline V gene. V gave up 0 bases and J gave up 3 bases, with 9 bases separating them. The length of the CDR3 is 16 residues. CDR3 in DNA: TGTGCCAGCAGCTTAGCGTGGGGAGGTGGGGCCAACGTCCTGACTTTC. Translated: CASSLAWGGGANVLTF.